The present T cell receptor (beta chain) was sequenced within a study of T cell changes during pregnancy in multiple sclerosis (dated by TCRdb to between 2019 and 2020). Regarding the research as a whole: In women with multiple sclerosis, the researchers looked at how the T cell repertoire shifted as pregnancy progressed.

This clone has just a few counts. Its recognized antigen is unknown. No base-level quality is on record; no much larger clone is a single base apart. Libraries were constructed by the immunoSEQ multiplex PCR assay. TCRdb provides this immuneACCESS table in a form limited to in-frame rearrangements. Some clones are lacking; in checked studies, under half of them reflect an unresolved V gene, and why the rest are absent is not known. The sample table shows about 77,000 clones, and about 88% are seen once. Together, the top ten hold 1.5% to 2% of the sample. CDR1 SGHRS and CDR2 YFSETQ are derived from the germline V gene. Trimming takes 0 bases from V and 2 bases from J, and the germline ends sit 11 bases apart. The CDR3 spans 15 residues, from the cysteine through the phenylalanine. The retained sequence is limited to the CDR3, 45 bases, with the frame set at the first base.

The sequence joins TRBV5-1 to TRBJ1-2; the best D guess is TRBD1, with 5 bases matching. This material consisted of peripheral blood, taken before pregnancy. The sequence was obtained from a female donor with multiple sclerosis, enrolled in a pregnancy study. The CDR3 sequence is CASSLVGTGNYGYTF. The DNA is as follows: TGCGCCAGCAGCTTGGTGGGGACTGGGAACTATGGCTACACCTTC.